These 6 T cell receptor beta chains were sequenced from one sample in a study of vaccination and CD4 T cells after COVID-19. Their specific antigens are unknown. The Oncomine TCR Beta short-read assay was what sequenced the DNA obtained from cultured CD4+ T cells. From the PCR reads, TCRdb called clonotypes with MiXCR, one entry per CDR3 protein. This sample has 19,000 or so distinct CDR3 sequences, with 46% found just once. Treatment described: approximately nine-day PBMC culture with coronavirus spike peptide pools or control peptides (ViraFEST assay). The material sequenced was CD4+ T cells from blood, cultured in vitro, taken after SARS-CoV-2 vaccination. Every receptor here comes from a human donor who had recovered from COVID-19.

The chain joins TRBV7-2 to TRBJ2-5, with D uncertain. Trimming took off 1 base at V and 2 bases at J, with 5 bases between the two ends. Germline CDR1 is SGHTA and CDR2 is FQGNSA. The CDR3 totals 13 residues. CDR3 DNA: TGTGCCAGCAGCTTAGTTGGGCAAGAGACCCAGTACTTC. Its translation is CASSLVGQETQYF.

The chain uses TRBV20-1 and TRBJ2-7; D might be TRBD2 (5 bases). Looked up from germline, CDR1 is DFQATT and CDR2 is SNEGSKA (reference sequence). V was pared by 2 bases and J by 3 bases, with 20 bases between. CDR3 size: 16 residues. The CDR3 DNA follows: TGCAGTGCTAGACTAAGGAGGAGCAGGCTGGTCTACGAGCAGTACTTC. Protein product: CSARLRRSRLVYEQYF.

In DNA form, the CDR3 reads TGTGCCAGCAGTGGAGTGGTCCAGGGTCTCACTGAAGCTTTCTTT. Residues: CASSGVVQGLTEAFF. The gene calls are TRBV6-1 and TRBJ1-1, with D perhaps matching TRBD1 (5 bases). The V end lost 4 bases, the J end lost 4 bases, and 16 bases lay between the germline ends. CDR3 size: 15 residues. Germline CDR1 and CDR2: MNHNS and SASEGT.

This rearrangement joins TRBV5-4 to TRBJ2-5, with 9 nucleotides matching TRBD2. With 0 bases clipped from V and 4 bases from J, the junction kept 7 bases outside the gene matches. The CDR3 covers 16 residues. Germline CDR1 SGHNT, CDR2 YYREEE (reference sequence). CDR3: CASSLVRRGGPETQYF. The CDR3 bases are TGTGCCAGCAGCTTGGTGCGGCGGGGGGGCCCAGAGACCCAGTACTTC.

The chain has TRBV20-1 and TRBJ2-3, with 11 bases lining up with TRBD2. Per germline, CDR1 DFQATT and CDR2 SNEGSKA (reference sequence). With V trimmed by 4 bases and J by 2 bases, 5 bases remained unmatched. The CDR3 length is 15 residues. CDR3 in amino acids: CSATGLAGLTDTQYF. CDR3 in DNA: TGCAGTGCTACAGGACTAGCGGGTCTCACAGATACGCAGTATTTT.

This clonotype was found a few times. The chain's CDR3 is CASSSLPGQENTEAFF. DNA for the CDR3: TGTGCCAGCAGCTCGCTACCGGGACAGGAGAACACTGAAGCTTTCTTT. The chain carries TRBV7-9 and TRBJ1-1; 8 bases map to TRBD1. The CDR3 is 16 amino acids. Germline V gene data show CDR1 as SEHNR and CDR2 as FQNEAQ (reference sequence). The junction had 8 bases not matched to a gene; V was cut back by 4 bases and J by 1 base.